A single sample is the source of the 3 T cell receptor beta chains below, sequenced in a study of cytomegalovirus exposure and HLA in healthy donors. Generated by immunoSEQ multiplex PCR, the TCRdb table keeps only in-frame clones and is missing some. The sample contains some 110,000 clones, approximately 85% of which appear only once. Sequenced sample: PBMCs. The receptors were sampled from a man between 18 and 29 years old in good health and CMV-seronegative.

This chain links TRBV2 with TRBJ2-7, with D maybe TRBD2 (6 bases). Trimming removed 1 base at V and 0 bases at J, with 10 bases between. This CDR3 is 15 amino acids long. CDR1 and CDR2 from the germline V gene are SNHLY and FYNNEI. The CDR3 reads CASSEGGTGSYEQYF. For the CDR3, the DNA is TGTGCCAGCAGTGAAGGGGGGACTGGCTCCTACGAGCAGTACTTC.

The rearrangement links TRBV19 to TRBJ2-6; tentatively, D is TRBD2 (6 bases). The CDR3 totals 16 residues. Germline CDR1 and CDR2: LNHDA and SQIVND (reference sequence). V lost 9 bases and J lost 0, with 15 bases in between. CDR3 coding DNA: TGTGCCAGCTACCGCATGGGGGGCTCTGGGGCCAACGTCCTGACTTTC. Its protein is CASYRMGGSGANVLTF.

The chain recombines TRBV7-9 with TRBJ1-1; D not certain. The CDR3 totals 16 residues. The germline V gene encodes CDR1 SEHNR and CDR2 FQNEAQ (reference sequence). V lost 0 bases, J lost 5 bases, and 16 bases lay in between. The CDR3 DNA sequence: TGTGCCAGCAGCTTAGCATCGTCGGGATCGGGTACTGAAGCTTTCTTT. Its protein product is CASSLASSGSGTEAFF.